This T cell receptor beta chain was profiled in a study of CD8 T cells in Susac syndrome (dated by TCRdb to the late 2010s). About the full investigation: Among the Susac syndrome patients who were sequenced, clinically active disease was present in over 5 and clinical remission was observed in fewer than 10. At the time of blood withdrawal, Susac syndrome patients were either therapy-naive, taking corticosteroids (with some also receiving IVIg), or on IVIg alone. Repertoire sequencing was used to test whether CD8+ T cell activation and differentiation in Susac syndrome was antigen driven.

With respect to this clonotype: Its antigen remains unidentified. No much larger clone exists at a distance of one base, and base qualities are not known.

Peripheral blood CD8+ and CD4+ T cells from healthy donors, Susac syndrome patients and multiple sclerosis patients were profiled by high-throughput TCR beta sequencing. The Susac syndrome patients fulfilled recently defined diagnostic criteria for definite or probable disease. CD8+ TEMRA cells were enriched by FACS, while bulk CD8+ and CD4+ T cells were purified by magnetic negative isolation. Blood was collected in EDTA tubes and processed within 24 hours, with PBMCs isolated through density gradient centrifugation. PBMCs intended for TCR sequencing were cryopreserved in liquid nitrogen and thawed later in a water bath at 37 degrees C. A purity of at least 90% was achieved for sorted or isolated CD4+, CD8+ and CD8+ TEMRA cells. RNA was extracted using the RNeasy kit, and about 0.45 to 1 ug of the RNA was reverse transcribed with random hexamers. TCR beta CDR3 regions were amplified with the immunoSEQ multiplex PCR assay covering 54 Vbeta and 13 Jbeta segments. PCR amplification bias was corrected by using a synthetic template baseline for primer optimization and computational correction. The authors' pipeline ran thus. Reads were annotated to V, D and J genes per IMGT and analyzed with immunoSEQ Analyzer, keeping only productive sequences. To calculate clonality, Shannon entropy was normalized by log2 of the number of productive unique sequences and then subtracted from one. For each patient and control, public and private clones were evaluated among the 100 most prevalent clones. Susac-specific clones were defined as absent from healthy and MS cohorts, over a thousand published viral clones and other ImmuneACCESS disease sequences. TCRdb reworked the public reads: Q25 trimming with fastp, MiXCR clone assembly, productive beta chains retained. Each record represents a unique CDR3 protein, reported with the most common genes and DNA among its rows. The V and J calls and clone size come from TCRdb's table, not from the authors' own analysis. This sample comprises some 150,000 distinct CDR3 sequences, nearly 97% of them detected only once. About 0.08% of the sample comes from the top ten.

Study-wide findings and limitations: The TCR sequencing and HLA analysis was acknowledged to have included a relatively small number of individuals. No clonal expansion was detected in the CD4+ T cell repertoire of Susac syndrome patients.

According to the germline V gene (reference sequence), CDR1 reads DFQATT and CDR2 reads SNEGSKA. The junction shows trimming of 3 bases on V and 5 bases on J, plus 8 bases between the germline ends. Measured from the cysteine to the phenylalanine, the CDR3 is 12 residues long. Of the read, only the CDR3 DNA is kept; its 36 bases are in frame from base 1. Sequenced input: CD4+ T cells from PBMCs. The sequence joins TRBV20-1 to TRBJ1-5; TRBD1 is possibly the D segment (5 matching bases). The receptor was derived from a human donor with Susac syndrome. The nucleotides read TGCAGTGCTAGGGGGCAATATCAGCCCCAGCATTTT. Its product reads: CSARGQYQPQHF.